This T cell receptor (beta chain) was captured in a study of blood T cells in healthy people across ages. Whole-study findings and limits: Higher diversity and more naive CD4+ cells were features of long-lived donors, compared to aged donors. Correlation between TCR beta diversity and naive T cell percentage was strong.

Primers used in a second PCR of roughly 6 to 12 cycles were a sample-barcoded 5' primer and a J-beta primer mix. All cDNA molecules were each tagged by a template-switch adaptor with 12 random nucleotides. Via MiXCR, TCRdb re-called the 5' RACE reads, giving one row per CDR3 protein. The sample yields about 1.5 million distinct CDR3 sequences, approximately 42% seen once. A word on this clonotype: Its antigen is currently unknown.

This receptor was obtained from a woman aged 18 to 35 in good health. Sequencing was carried out using blood.

CDR3 protein: CASSLEKSGGEETQYF. The DNA for the CDR3 is TGTGCCAGCAGCCTAGAGAAGAGCGGGGGGGAAGAGACCCAGTACTTC. V and J are TRBV6-2 or TRBV6-3 and TRBJ2-5; 10 nucleotides align to TRBD2. The CDR3 has 16 residues. Germline lookup yields CDR1 MNHEY and CDR2 SVGEGT. The ends lost 6 bases at V and 3 bases at J; junction bases unmatched: 10.